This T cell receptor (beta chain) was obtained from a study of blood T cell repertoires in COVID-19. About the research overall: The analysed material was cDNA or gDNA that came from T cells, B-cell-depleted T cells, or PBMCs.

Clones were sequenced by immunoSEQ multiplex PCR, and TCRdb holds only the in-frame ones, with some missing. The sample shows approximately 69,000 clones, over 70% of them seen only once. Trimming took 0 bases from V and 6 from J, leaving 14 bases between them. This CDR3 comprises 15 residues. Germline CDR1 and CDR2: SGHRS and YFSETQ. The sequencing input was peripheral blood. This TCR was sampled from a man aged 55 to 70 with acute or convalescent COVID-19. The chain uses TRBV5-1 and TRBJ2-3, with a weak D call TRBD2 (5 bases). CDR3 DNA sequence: TGCGCCAGCAGCTTGGGGTCCGGGAATTCGGATACGCAGTATTTT. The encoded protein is CASSLGSGNSDTQYF.